These 9 T cell receptor beta chains were all obtained from the same sample, sequenced in a study of shared clonotypes between healthy human individuals. Clones were sequenced by immunoSEQ multiplex PCR, and TCRdb holds only the in-frame ones, with some missing. The sample yields approximately 510,000 clones, 79% seen once. The sample comprised PBMCs. The receptors originated from a woman between 40 and 50 years old in good health. Some clones in this sample may be carry-over from other donors' samples.

V gene TRBV5-4 combines with J gene TRBJ2-1; no definite D call. Trimming stripped 4 bases from V and 0 bases from J, with 11 bases between. The CDR3 totals 15 residues. Per the germline V gene, CDR1 is SGHNT and CDR2 is YYREEE (reference sequence). The chain's CDR3 is CASSAPGSSYNEQFF. In DNA, the CDR3 is TGTGCCAGCAGCGCCCCAGGTAGCTCCTACAATGAGCAGTTCTTC.

The J gene is TRBJ1-1, the V gene TRBV7-2; 8 bases agree with TRBD1. With V trimmed by 3 bases and J by 7 bases, 7 bases remained unmatched. The CDR3 extends over 14 amino acids. Germline loops: CDR1 SGHTA, CDR2 FQGNSA. The CDR3 nucleotides read TGTGCCAGCAGCTTCCGGAGAGGACAGGGTGAAGCTTTCTTT. Protein sequence: CASSFRRGQGEAFF.

The chain carries TRBV19 and TRBJ1-1; a possible D gene is TRBD1 (5 bases). Germline V gene sequence: CDR1 LNHDA, CDR2 SQIVND (reference sequence). Trimming left V 7 bases short and J 1 base short, with 16 bases between. The CDR3 extends over 15 amino acids. CDR3: CASTAIGAANTEAFF. Written as DNA, the CDR3 is TGTGCCAGTACCGCCATCGGGGCAGCGAACACTGAAGCTTTCTTT.

The CDR3, as DNA: TGTGCCAGCAGCGAGACCGCAAGCACAGATACGCAGTATTTT. Translated: CASSETASTDTQYF. V is TRBV7-9 and J is TRBJ2-3, with no clear D. The V gene lost 5 bases and the J gene lost 0 bases, with 9 bases spanning the gap. The length of the CDR3 is 14 residues. The germline V gene encodes CDR1 SEHNR and CDR2 FQNEAQ (reference sequence).

This clone was detected ten times or more. This chain uses TRBV28 with TRBJ2-1; TRBD2 matches at 8 bases. J lost 7 bases, V lost 5 bases, and 4 bases had no gene match. The CDR3 spans 13 residues. Per germline, CDR1 MDHEN and CDR2 SYDVKM. The CDR3 spells CASSSGSENEQFF. CDR3 sequence (DNA): TGTGCCAGCAGTAGCGGGAGTGAGAATGAGCAGTTCTTC.

The V and J genes are TRBV2 and TRBJ2-7, with D possibly TRBD1 on 5 matching bases. The CDR3 totals 12 residues. Germline CDR1 reads SNHLY; CDR2 reads FYNNEI. V lost 6 bases and J lost 2, with 8 bases in between. In DNA form, the CDR3 reads TGTGCCAGCAGACTGGACACCTACGAGCAGTACTTC. It yields the protein CASRLDTYEQYF.

This clone was recorded only once. With a far larger clone one base away, a read error is the likely cause. The chain is built from TRBV6-1 and TRBJ2-7; the match to TRBD2 covers 13 bases. Germline CDR1 and CDR2: MNHNS and SASEGT. The CDR3 sequence is 14 residues long. This chain's CDR3 is CTSSRLAGGYEQYF. CDR3 nucleotide sequence: TGTACCAGCAGTCGACTAGCGGGAGGCTACGAGCAGTACTTC.

The CDR3 reads CASSQREGLLDEQFF. As DNA, the CDR3 is TGTGCCAGCAGCCAGCGGGAGGGCCTCCTGGATGAGCAGTTCTTC. The chain employs TRBV7-2 and TRBJ2-1; 10 bases line up with TRBD2. The germline CDR1 and CDR2 sequences are SGHTA and FQGNSA. The CDR3 has 15 residues. Germline trimming cut 5 bases from V and 8 bases from J; bases unmatched to any gene: 9.

This clone was detected a few times. This rearrangement joins TRBV7-2 to TRBJ1-2; TRBD1 aligns across 7 bases. From germline, CDR1 is SGHTA and CDR2 FQGNSA. This CDR3 comprises 14 residues. V lost 3 bases to trimming and J lost 5 bases; unmatched junction nucleotides: 6. In DNA, the CDR3 is TGTGCCAGCAGCTTGGGGACAGTAATTTATGGCTACACCTTC. The encoded protein is CASSLGTVIYGYTF.